This T cell receptor beta chain was recovered during a study of blood T cell repertoires in COVID-19. Study-level background: PBMCs, B-cell-depleted T cells, or T cells were the source of the cDNA or gDNA that made up the material.

In germline, CDR1 is LNHNV, CDR2 YYDKDF (reference sequence). The CDR3 sequence is 16 residues long. V lost 3 bases and J lost 5; bases outside the gene matches: 7. Using immunoSEQ multiplex PCR, the repertoire was profiled, and TCRdb retains in-frame clones only, with some absent. The sample holds 300,000 or so clones, more than 75% seen once. The specimen was peripheral blood. The clonotype comes from a middle-aged man with active or convalescent COVID-19. This chain connects TRBV15 to TRBJ2-5; 12 bases map to TRBD2. Here the CDR3 reads CATSRFLAGGLETQYF. The CDR3, as DNA: TGTGCCACCAGCAGGTTTCTAGCGGGAGGGCTCGAGACCCAGTACTTC.